The T cell receptor beta chain described here comes from a study of a mutant IDH1 vaccine in newly diagnosed glioma. On the study more broadly: Every participant had undergone radiotherapy, temozolomide, or both before, and most underwent both.

V lost 0 bases, J lost 5 bases, and 4 bases lay in between. Germline V gene data show CDR1 as SGHAT and CDR2 as FQNNGV. This CDR3 spans 12 amino acids. TCRdb keeps only in-frame clones here, not all; method: immunoSEQ multiplex PCR. The sample has tens of thousands of clones; about 91% are singletons. This clone was counted a single time. Other DNA sequences in the sample encode the same CDR3. Stated time point: baseline, week 1 (first vaccination visit). Treatment meaning: pre-vaccination baseline after standard-of-care therapy. The chain couples TRBV11-2 to TRBJ1-1; D not resolved. The TCR sequence derives from a man aged 45-60 years with glioma. The specimen comprised PBMCs, sampled from a glioma patient treated with radiotherapy, temozolomide or both. The CDR3 protein is CASSLDRTEAFF. The CDR3 DNA reads TGTGCCAGCAGCTTAGATCGGACTGAAGCTTTCTTT.